These T cell receptor beta chains were read from a single sample in a study of beta chain features in type 1 diabetes. Repertoires were generated with immunoSEQ multiplex PCR, while TCRdb's copy carries only in-frame clones and drops some. The repertoire holds 250,000 or so clones, with about 63% as singletons. The sample was naive CD4+ T cells from blood. The receptor source for this set is a young man in good health. Each CDR3 is given with its conserved first and last residue. A D gene is named only where the DNA matches it firmly. Expanded clones are given a class, and other clones once, few, many or no size at all.

size	J	V	D	CDR3	DNA
NA	TRBJ2-1	TRBV15	NA	CATSRGYNEQFF	TGTGCCACCAGCAGAGGATACAATGAGCAGTTCTTC
NA	TRBJ2-7	TRBV29-1	TRBD1	CSVGKGTGEYEQYF	TGCAGCGTTGGGAAGGGGACAGGGGAGTACGAGCAGTACTTC
NA	TRBJ2-3	TRBV2	NA	CASMRVTDTQYF	TGTGCCAGCATGCGGGTCACAGATACGCAGTATTTT
few	TRBJ2-3	TRBV29-1	TRBD1	CSVRTGSTDTQYF	TGCAGCGTCCGGACAGGGAGCACAGATACGCAGTATTTT
once	TRBJ1-1	TRBV30	NA	CAWSVPPGTEAFF	TGTGCCTGGAGTGTACCTCCTGGAACTGAAGCTTTCTTT
NA	TRBJ1-5	TRBV30	TRBD1	CAWSIQGANQPQHF	TGTGCCTGGAGTATACAGGGGGCGAATCAGCCCCAGCATTTT
NA	TRBJ2-7	TRBV25-1	NA	CASSEPRGSNEQYF	TGTGCCAGCAGTGAACCCAGGGGTTCGAACGAGCAGTACTTC
NA	TRBJ2-3	TRBV7-9	NA	CASNPSTDTQYF	TGTGCCAGCAACCCTAGCACAGATACGCAGTATTTT
NA	TRBJ2-5	TRBV27	NA	CASSFRPRETQYF	TGTGCCAGCAGTTTTCGACCACGGGAGACCCAGTACTTC
NA	TRBJ2-3	TRBV30	TRBD1	CAWSMGQADTQYF	TGTGCCTGGAGTATGGGACAGGCAGATACGCAGTATTTT
few	TRBJ2-5	TRBV29-1	NA	CSGSDGQETQYF	TGCAGCGGCTCGGACGGACAAGAGACCCAGTACTTC
NA	TRBJ2-7	TRBV25-1	NA	CATGGVYEQYF	TGTGCCACCGGGGGAGTCTACGAGCAGTACTTC
NA	TRBJ2-3	TRBV4-2	NA	CASSQDPTDTQYF	TGTGCCAGCAGCCAAGATCCAACAGATACGCAGTATTTT
NA	TRBJ1-4	TRBV5-4	NA	CASSRSGEKLFF	TGTGCCAGCAGCCGATCAGGTGAAAAACTGTTTTTT
NA	TRBJ1-2	TRBV7-9	TRBD1	CASSLFGDRPNYGYTF	TGTGCCAGCAGCTTATTTGGGGACAGACCTAACTATGGCTACACCTTC
once	TRBJ2-3	TRBV2	NA	CASRSITDTQYF	TGTGCCAGCAGATCCATCACAGATACGCAGTATTTT
NA	TRBJ2-4	TRBV19	NA	CASTPRGGAKNIQYF	TGTGCCAGTACCCCCCGGGGCGGAGCCAAAAACATTCAGTACTTC
few	TRBJ2-3	TRBV29-1	NA	CSVSPSTDTQYF	TGCAGCGTTTCGCCTAGCACAGATACGCAGTATTTT
NA	TRBJ2-6	TRBV7-2	NA	CASSLTGANVLTF	TGTGCCAGCAGCTTAACTGGGGCCAACGTCCTGACTTTC
NA	TRBJ2-3	TRBV25-1	NA	CASMGGLSTDTQYF	TGTGCCAGCATGGGGGGACTGAGCACAGATACGCAGTATTTT
NA	TRBJ1-1	TRBV29-1	NA	CSVEDLAGGRNTEAFF	TGCAGCGTTGAAGATCTGGCGGGCGGAAGGAACACTGAAGCTTTCTTT
NA	TRBJ1-1	TRBV11-2	NA	CASSPRWEGMNTEAFF	TGTGCCAGCAGCCCTAGGTGGGAGGGCATGAACACTGAAGCTTTCTTT
NA	TRBJ2-5	TRBV5-4	TRBD2	CASSPRSGGALETQYF	TGTGCCAGCAGCCCGAGGAGCGGGGGGGCGCTGGAGACCCAGTACTTC
NA	TRBJ2-3	TRBV28	TRBD2	CASSTSGRVYTQYF	TGTGCCAGCAGTACTAGCGGGAGGGTATATACGCAGTATTTT
NA	TRBJ2-2	TRBV9	NA	CASSVWGQNTGELFF	TGTGCCAGCAGCGTATGGGGCCAGAACACCGGGGAGCTGTTTTTT
NA	TRBJ2-1	TRBV30	NA	CAWRAAGYNEQFF	TGTGCCTGGAGGGCAGCGGGCTACAATGAGCAGTTCTTC
NA	TRBJ1-1	TRBV30	NA	CACHPRGTEAFF	TGTGCCTGCCACCCCAGGGGCACTGAAGCTTTCTTT
few	TRBJ2-7	TRBV25-1	NA	CASSEYRDGVLREQYF	TGTGCCAGCAGTGAATACAGGGATGGAGTCCTACGAGAGCAGTACTTC
NA	TRBJ2-5	TRBV7-2	NA	CASSLRPGRETQYF	TGTGCCAGCAGCTTGCGCCCAGGGAGGGAGACCCAGTACTTC
NA	TRBJ1-2	TRBV30	NA	CAWSVKGGYTF	TGTGCCTGGAGTGTAAAGGGTGGCTACACCTTC
NA	TRBJ2-7	TRBV30	NA	CAWSVPGSSYEQYF	TGTGCCTGGAGTGTACCCGGGAGCTCCTACGAGCAGTACTTC
NA	TRBJ1-1	TRBV5-6	NA	CASRQQGSTEAFF	TGTGCCAGCAGGCAACAGGGTAGCACTGAAGCTTTCTTT
once	TRBJ2-1	TRBV5-1	NA	CASSPLGGAHNEQFF	TGCGCCAGCAGCCCACTTGGGGGGGCCCACAATGAGCAGTTCTTC
few	TRBJ1-6	TRBV30	TRBD1	CARQGSYNSPLHF	TGTGCCCGACAGGGGTCCTATAATTCACCCCTCCACTTT
NA	TRBJ2-2	TRBV5-4	NA	CASSSREAGELFF	TGTGCCAGCAGCTCCAGGGAGGCCGGGGAGCTGTTTTTT
NA	TRBJ2-7	TRBV7-9	NA	CASSSPGISSYEQYF	TGTGCCAGCAGCTCCCCGGGGATTAGCTCCTACGAGCAGTACTTC
NA	TRBJ2-7	TRBV29-1	TRBD1	CSVRVEGARYEQYF	TGCAGCGTTCGTGTAGAGGGGGCGCGGTACGAGCAGTACTTC
NA	TRBJ2-3	TRBV4-3	TRBD1	CASSQGQGHTDTQYF	TGCGCCAGCAGCCAGGGACAGGGGCACACAGATACGCAGTATTTT
NA	TRBJ1-2	TRBV9	NA	CASSKDLGANYGYTF	TGTGCCAGCAGCAAGGATCTGGGCGCTAACTATGGCTACACCTTC
NA	TRBJ2-3	TRBV23-1	NA	CASSQSLASPDTQYF	TGCGCCAGCAGTCAATCCCTAGCAAGCCCAGATACGCAGTATTTT
NA	TRBJ2-5	TRBV29-1	NA	CSTREETQYF	TGCAGCACCCGGGAGGAGACCCAGTACTTC
NA	TRBJ1-2	TRBV28	NA	CASSLLAGAYGYTF	TGTGCCAGCAGTTTATTGGCAGGGGCCTATGGCTACACCTTC
few	TRBJ1-6	TRBV30	NA	CAWSVEGDNSPLHF	TGTGCCTGGAGTGTAGAGGGGGATAATTCACCCCTCCACTTT
NA	TRBJ2-3	TRBV9	TRBD2	CASSVGGLAGTSDTQYF	TGTGCCAGCAGCGTAGGTGGACTAGCGGGGACTTCAGATACGCAGTATTTT
NA	TRBJ2-1	TRBV7-9	NA	CASSQPLSSYNEQFF	TGTGCCAGCAGCCAACCTTTAAGCTCCTACAATGAGCAGTTCTTC
few	TRBJ2-3	TRBV25-1	NA	CASSTTDTQYF	TGTGCCAGCAGTACTACAGATACGCAGTATTTT
NA	TRBJ2-3	TRBV30	TRBD2	CAWKTSGRAGDTQYF	TGTGCCTGGAAGACTAGCGGGAGGGCCGGAGATACGCAGTATTTT
NA	TRBJ2-5	TRBV7-2	TRBD2	CASSSSGAGKETQYF	TGTGCCAGCAGCTCCTCTGGAGCGGGGAAAGAGACCCAGTACTTC
NA	TRBJ2-3	TRBV7-2	TRBD2	CASSRRASGPSTDTQYF	TGTGCCAGCAGCCGCCGGGCTAGCGGGCCGAGCACAGATACGCAGTATTTT
NA	TRBJ1-6	TRBV4-2	NA	CASSQEGGGNSPLHF	TGTGCCAGCAGCCAAGAGGGTGGTGGGAATTCACCCCTCCACTTT
few	TRBJ2-7	TRBV7-2	NA	CASSLTGQSSYEQYF	TGTGCCAGCAGCCTGACGGGCCAAAGCTCCTACGAGCAGTACTTC
NA	TRBJ1-2	TRBV29-1	NA	CSVRRTLRDGYTF	TGCAGCGTTCGCAGAACTCTGAGGGATGGCTACACCTTC
NA	TRBJ2-1	TRBV4-3	TRBD2	CASSQATSGRARNEQFF	TGCGCCAGCAGCCAGGCGACTAGCGGGAGGGCCAGGAATGAGCAGTTCTTC
NA	TRBJ2-3	TRBV2	NA	CASSPRVSTDTQYF	TGTGCCAGCAGTCCCCGGGTCAGCACAGATACGCAGTATTTT
NA	TRBJ1-2	TRBV6-4	TRBD1	CASSDSGQGYGYTF	TGTGCCAGCAGTGACTCGGGACAGGGCTACGGCTACACCTTC
NA	TRBJ1-5	TRBV25-1	NA	CASSSLTTGQPQHF	TGTGCCAGCAGTTCTTTGACAACCGGGCAGCCCCAGCATTTT
few	TRBJ2-2	TRBV29-1	TRBD1	CSVIPGQGITGELFF	TGCAGCGTGATCCCCGGACAGGGAATAACCGGGGAGCTGTTTTTT
NA	TRBJ2-1	TRBV7-2	NA	CASSLLGGGNEQFF	TGTGCCAGCAGCTTATTGGGGGGAGGCAATGAGCAGTTCTTC
few	TRBJ2-7	TRBV5-4	NA	CASSVTGSVGYEQYF	TGTGCCAGCAGCGTTACAGGTAGCGTCGGCTACGAGCAGTACTTC